This T cell receptor (beta chain) originates from a study of Graves' ophthalmopathy and Graves' hyperthyroidism. RNA transcripts provided the template for amplifying TCR beta CDR3 regions. The library came from an HTBI-primed first-round RT-PCR and a second-round multiplex PCR. TCRdb re-analysed the multiplex PCR reads in MiXCR, keeping a single row per CDR3 protein. The data show about 740,000 distinct CDR3 sequences, roughly 40% seen once. This clonotype was counted many times. Germline V CDR1 and CDR2: SNHLY, FYNNEI. The CDR3 length is 12 residues. The V and J ends lost 8 bases and 8 bases respectively, with 15 bases between them.

The rearrangement uses TRBV2 and TRBJ1-2; no reliable D call. Source material: peripheral blood. This clonotype was sampled from an adult man with Graves' ophthalmopathy. The CDR3 DNA reads TGTGCCAGCGTCGGCCCAACGGGAGGCTACACCTTC. Its protein product is CASVGPTGGYTF.